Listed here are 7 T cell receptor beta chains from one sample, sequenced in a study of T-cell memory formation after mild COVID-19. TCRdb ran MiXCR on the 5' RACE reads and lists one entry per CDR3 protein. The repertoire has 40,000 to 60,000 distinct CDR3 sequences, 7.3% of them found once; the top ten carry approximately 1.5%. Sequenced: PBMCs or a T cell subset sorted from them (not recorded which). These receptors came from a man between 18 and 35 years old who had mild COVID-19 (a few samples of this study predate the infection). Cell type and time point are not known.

The CDR3 loop reads CASSGPGTEQPQHF. The CDR3 DNA reads TGTGCCAGCAGCGGGCCAGGGACGGAACAGCCCCAGCATTTT. V usage is TRBV5-5 and J usage is TRBJ1-5; the D gene is possibly TRBD1 (5 bases). V was shortened by 4 bases and J by 7 bases, with 15 bases between the two germline ends. In germline, CDR1 is SGHKS, CDR2 YYEKEE (reference sequence). The CDR3 extends over 14 amino acids.

CDR3 DNA: TGTGCCAGCAGCCCGGGACAGGGGGCGATCGAGCAGTACTTC. Its translation: CASSPGQGAIEQYF. The chain combines TRBV3-1 with TRBJ2-7, with TRBD1 matching over 12 bases. There are 14 residues in the CDR3. Trimming cost V 4 bases and J 6 bases; bases outside gene matches: 4. Germline loops: CDR1 LGHDT, CDR2 YNNKEL (reference sequence).

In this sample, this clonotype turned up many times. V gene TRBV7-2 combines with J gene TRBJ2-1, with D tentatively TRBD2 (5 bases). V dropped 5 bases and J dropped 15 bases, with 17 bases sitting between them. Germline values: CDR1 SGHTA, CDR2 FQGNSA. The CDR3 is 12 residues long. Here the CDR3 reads CASSDALGRRFF. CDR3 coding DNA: TGTGCCAGCAGCGACGCACTAGGACGGCGGTTCTTC.

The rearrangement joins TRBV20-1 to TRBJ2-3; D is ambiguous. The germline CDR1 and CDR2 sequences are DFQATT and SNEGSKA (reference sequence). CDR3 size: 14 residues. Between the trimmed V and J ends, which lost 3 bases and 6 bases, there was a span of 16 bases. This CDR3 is CSARRNDFTDTQYF. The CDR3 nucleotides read TGCAGTGCTAGGCGTAACGATTTCACCGATACGCAGTATTTT.

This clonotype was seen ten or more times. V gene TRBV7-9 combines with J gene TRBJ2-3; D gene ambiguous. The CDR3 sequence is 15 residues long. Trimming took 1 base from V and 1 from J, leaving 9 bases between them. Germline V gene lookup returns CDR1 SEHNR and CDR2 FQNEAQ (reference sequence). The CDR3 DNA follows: TGTGCCAGCAGCTTAGGGACGTCACGCACAGATACGCAGTATTTT. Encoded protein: CASSLGTSRTDTQYF.

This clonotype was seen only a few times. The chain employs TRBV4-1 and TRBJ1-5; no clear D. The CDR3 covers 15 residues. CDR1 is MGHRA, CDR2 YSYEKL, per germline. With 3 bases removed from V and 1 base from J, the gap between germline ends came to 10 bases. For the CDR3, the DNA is TGCGCCAGCAGCCACCGCTCGGTGAGCAATCAGCCCCAGCATTTT. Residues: CASSHRSVSNQPQHF.

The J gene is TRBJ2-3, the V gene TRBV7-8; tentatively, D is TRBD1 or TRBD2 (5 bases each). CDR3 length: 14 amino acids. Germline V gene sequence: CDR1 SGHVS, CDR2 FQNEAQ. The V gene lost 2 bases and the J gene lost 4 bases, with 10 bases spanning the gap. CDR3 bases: TGTGCCAGCAGCTTAACTAGGGGCGCAGATACGCAGTATTTT. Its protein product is CASSLTRGADTQYF.